Presented here are 30 T cell receptor beta chains from one specimen sequenced in a study of vaccination effects on CD4 cells after COVID-19. The assay was immunoSEQ multiplex PCR, and TCRdb's table has in-frame clones only and misses some. The data show about 79,000 clones, roughly 72% seen once. Their specific antigens are unknown. Before sequencing, viral peptide pools were used by the ViraFEST assay to expand antigen-specific CD4+ T cells. Once cultured for more than nine days, the cells underwent separation to obtain CD4+ T cells. Source: CD4+ T cells from PBMCs cultured with HCoV-229E spike peptides, taken before COVID-19 vaccination. The receptors derive from a human donor who received a COVID-19 vaccine.

This chain connects TRBV4-1 to TRBJ2-1; D could derive from TRBD1 or TRBD2 (5 bases each). V lost 2 bases and J 5 bases, leaving 13 bases between the germline ends. The length of the CDR3 is 15 residues. Germline CDR1 MGHRA, CDR2 YSYEKL. CDR3 loop: CASSQLTGRNNEQFF. In nucleotides, the CDR3 is TGCGCCAGCAGCCAATTGACGGGACGGAACAATGAGCAGTTCTTC.

This clone was detected only once. V gene TRBV27 combines with J gene TRBJ2-7; no definite D call. V was cut by 4 bases and J by 2 bases, with 15 bases left in between. The length of the CDR3 is 15 residues. The V gene's germline CDR1 is MNHEY and CDR2 SMNVEV (reference sequence). In nucleotides, the CDR3 is TGTGCCAGCAGTTCCTACGCCCTTGGCACCTACGAGCAGTACGTC. This translates into CASSSYALGTYEQYV.

The V and J genes are TRBV28 and TRBJ1-4, with D perhaps TRBD1 (5 bases). The CDR3 runs to 16 residues. Trimming left V 6 bases short and J 0 bases short, with 14 bases between. Germline V CDR1 and CDR2: MDHEN, SYDVKM. The CDR3 loop reads CASSPGGVSTNEKLFF. CDR3 nucleotides: TGTGCCAGCAGCCCCGGGGGGGTTTCAACTAATGAAAAACTGTTTTTT.

By share of the sample, this clone is medium-sized. The chain couples TRBV5-4 to TRBJ1-2; D not resolved. Germline loops: CDR1 SGHNT, CDR2 YYREEE (reference sequence). CDR3 length equals 13 residues. V was pared by 0 bases and J by 8 bases, with 11 bases between. CDR3 in amino acids: CASSLGTSKGYTF. CDR3 sequence (DNA): TGTGCCAGCAGCTTGGGGACTTCCAAAGGCTACACCTTC.

V gene TRBV19 combines with J gene TRBJ1-1; D is unclear. The germline V and J ends were trimmed by 7 bases and 3 bases, with 21 bases remaining between them. The CDR3 consists of 16 residues. Germline V gene lookup returns CDR1 LNHDA and CDR2 SQIVND (reference sequence). The CDR3 spells CASTAFVTARHTEAFF. CDR3 in DNA: TGTGCCAGTACCGCCTTCGTAACAGCTCGACACACTGAAGCTTTCTTT.

The genes are TRBV4-1 and TRBJ1-2; the D gene is possibly TRBD1 (5 bases). This CDR3 comprises 14 residues. Germline V lookup: CDR1 MGHRA, CDR2 YSYEKL. Trimming pared 0 bases from V and 8 bases from J, leaving 13 bases between. The DNA for the CDR3 is TGCGCCAGCAGCCAAGAGAACAGACAGCGGGGCTACACCTTC. It codes for CASSQENRQRGYTF.

This chain connects TRBV7-2 to TRBJ2-5; 15 positions agree with TRBD2. V was clipped by 5 bases and J by 5 bases; unmatched bases: 6. Per the germline V gene, CDR1 is SGHTA and CDR2 is FQGNSA. The CDR3 spans 16 residues. In nucleotides, the CDR3 is TGTGCCAGCAGCCCTTGGGGACTAGCGGGGGGTGAGACCCAGTACTTC. Amino acid sequence: CASSPWGLAGGETQYF.

This clone was seen a handful of times. The V gene is TRBV30, the J gene TRBJ1-2; D unclear. Germline V CDR1 and CDR2: GTSNPN, SVGIG (reference sequence). CDR3 size: 13 residues. V lost 3 bases and J lost 1, with 9 bases in between. The CDR3 spells CAWRRELNYGYTF. The DNA of the CDR3 is TGTGCCTGGAGGAGGGAACTTAACTATGGCTACACCTTC.

The chain recombines TRBV3-1 (or the pseudogene TRBV3-2) with TRBJ2-3, with D possibly being TRBD2 (7 bases). The CDR3 contains 16 residues. Trimming cost V 10 bases and J 2 bases, with 22 bases left between them. Per the germline V gene, CDR1 is LGHDT and CDR2 is YNNKEL (reference sequence). The CDR3 region is CATFSPAGAPTDTQYF. In DNA form, the CDR3 reads TGTGCCACCTTCTCTCCCGCGGGGGCGCCCACAGATACGCAGTATTTT.

The chain is built from TRBV19 and TRBJ1-5; 8 bases agree with TRBD1. Germline loops: CDR1 LNHDA, CDR2 SQIVND (reference sequence). CDR3 size: 20 residues. The ends lost 5 bases at V and 0 bases at J; junction bases unmatched: 18. The CDR3 DNA reads TGTGCCAGTAGTCCTCAACCGGGACAGGCCGAATTTTATAGCAATCAGCCCCAGCATTTT. It encodes CASSPQPGQAEFYSNQPQHF.

CDR3 sequence: CASSSTRIIGELFF. The CDR3 DNA reads as TGTGCCAGCAGTTCGACAAGGATTATTGGGGAGCTGTTTTTT. The chain links TRBV6-2 or TRBV6-3 to TRBJ2-2, with unresolved D. The germline CDR1 and CDR2 sequences are MNHEY and SVGEGT. The CDR3 contains 14 residues. With 4 bases removed from V and 8 bases from J, the gap between germline ends came to 14 bases.

The V and J genes are TRBV7-3 and TRBJ2-2; TRBD2 matches 8 bases. Germline V gives CDR1 SGHTA, CDR2 FQGTGA. CDR3 length: 15 residues. Germline trimming cut 6 bases from V and 3 bases from J; bases unmatched to any gene: 6. The CDR3 loop reads CASSSGGHDTGELFF. CDR3 sequence (DNA): TGTGCCAGCAGTTCGGGGGGGCACGACACCGGGGAGCTGTTTTTT.

This chain joins TRBV5-5 and TRBJ1-5; TRBD1 matches at 9 bases. CDR1 is SGHKS and CDR2 is YYEKEE in the germline V gene (reference sequence). J was trimmed by 7 bases and V by 4 bases; bases with no gene match: 9. The CDR3 loop spans 15 amino acids. Here the CDR3 DNA reads TGTGCCAGCAGCGTGACCGGGACAGGGATCCAGCCCCAGCATTTT. Translated: CASSVTGTGIQPQHF.

V and J are TRBV5-5 and TRBJ2-7; 8 nucleotides match TRBD1. The CDR3 loop spans 15 amino acids. The junction had 8 bases not matched to a gene; V was cut back by 3 bases and J by 3 bases. Germline loops: CDR1 SGHKS, CDR2 YYEKEE (reference sequence). The CDR3 DNA follows: TGTGCCAGCAGCTGGTCCGGGACAGGCTACTACGAGCAGTACGTC. Its protein is CASSWSGTGYYEQYV.

The chain joins TRBV5-1 to TRBJ2-1, with D possibly matching TRBD2 (6 bases). V shed 1 base and J shed 6 bases, with 14 bases lying between them. This CDR3 has 15 amino acids. Germline-derived CDR1 and CDR2 are SGHRS and YFSETQ. Here the CDR3 DNA reads TGCGCCAGCAGCTTGACCCCGATGACTAGCAATGAGCAGTTCTTC. It is translated as CASSLTPMTSNEQFF.

The V call is TRBV10-2, the J call TRBJ1-1, with a tentative D call TRBD1 (6 bases). This CDR3 has 17 residues. Germline V gene sequence: CDR1 WSHSY, CDR2 SAAADI. V lost 3 bases and J lost 8, with 25 bases in between. The DNA of the CDR3 is TGCGCCAGCAGTGACTTAGGGGGGGGACTTCGGTTGTGGGAAGCTTTCTTT. Translated: CASSDLGGGLRLWEAFF.

The CDR3: CASSLGTDTQYF. The CDR3 DNA is TGTGCCAGCTCACTTGGCACAGATACGCAGTATTTT. V and J are TRBV18 and TRBJ2-3; D gene unclear. Germline V gene sequence: CDR1 KGHSH, CDR2 LQKENI. V lost 4 bases and J 1 base, leaving 3 bases between the germline ends. CDR3 length equals 12 residues.

CDR3 sequence: CASSPSGMGWTYEQYV. The DNA for the CDR3 is TGTGCCAGCTCACCGTCCGGGATGGGGTGGACCTACGAGCAGTACGTC. This chain uses TRBV18 with TRBJ2-7, with a possible D match to TRBD2 (5 bases). This CDR3 region has 16 residues. V lost 3 bases, J lost 2 bases, and 17 bases lay in between. Germline values: CDR1 KGHSH, CDR2 LQKENI.

The chain joins TRBV5-1 to TRBJ2-5; 13 positions agree with TRBD2. This CDR3 is built from 15 residues. CDR1 and CDR2 from the germline V gene are SGHRS and YFSETQ. V dropped 1 base and J dropped 5; count of bases not matched to a gene: 2. CDR3 DNA sequence: TGCGCCAGCAGCTTGTTGGGACTAGCGGGGGAGACCCAGTACTTC. Amino acids: CASSLLGLAGETQYF.

The rearrangement uses TRBV5-6 and TRBJ1-5; 9 bases agree with TRBD1. The germline V gene has CDR1 SGHDT and CDR2 YYEEEE. There are 19 residues in the CDR3. V was pared by 3 bases and J by 0 bases, with 13 bases of the junction left unmatched. CDR3 sequence (DNA): TGTGCCAGCAGCTCGCGACTCGGGACAGGGATCTATAGCAATCAGCCCCAGCATTTT. Translation: CASSSRLGTGIYSNQPQHF.

V is TRBV5-1 and J is TRBJ1-3; D not resolved. Germline V gene data show CDR1 as SGHRS and CDR2 as YFSETQ. The V end lost 0 bases, the J end lost 2 bases, and 6 bases lay between the germline ends. The CDR3 totals 14 residues. The DNA of the CDR3 is TGCGCCAGCAGCTTGGGGGAAGCTGGAAACACCATATATTTT. Its protein product is CASSLGEAGNTIYF. Variable domain in full (rest from reference TRBV5-1 and TRBJ1-3): KAGVTQTPRYLIKTRGQQVTLSCSPISGHRSVSWYQQTPGQGLQFLFEYFSETQRNKGNFPGRFSGRQFSNSRSEMNVSTLELGDSALYLCASSLGEAGNTIYFGEGSWLTVV.

V is TRBV2 and J is TRBJ2-4, with a weak D call TRBD1 (5 bases). V was clipped by 3 bases and J by 8 bases, with 14 bases between them. The CDR3 is made up of 14 amino acids. Per the germline V gene, CDR1 is SNHLY and CDR2 is FYNNEI. CDR3 DNA sequence: TGTGCCAGCAGTGATAGGGGCGGTGAGGACATTCAGTACTTC. It translates to CASSDRGGEDIQYF.

The V call is TRBV3-1 (or the pseudogene TRBV3-2), the J call TRBJ1-5; 11 positions agree with TRBD1. Germline V CDR1 and CDR2: LGHDT, YNNKEL (reference sequence). V was clipped by 0 bases and J by 4 bases; unmatched bases: 17. This CDR3 spans 21 amino acids. The CDR3 region has the DNA TGTGCCAGCAGCCAAGAACCCCGGGACAGGGGGACAAGCGTTGGGAATCAGCCCCAGCATTTT. It codes for CASSQEPRDRGTSVGNQPQHF.

The chain uses TRBV5-4 and TRBJ2-3; either TRBD1 or TRBD2 may supply D (5 bases each). Germline assignment: CDR1 SGHNT and CDR2 YYREEE (reference sequence). Trimming cost V 0 bases and J 10 bases, with 12 bases left between them. The CDR3 loop spans 13 amino acids. CDR3 in DNA: TGTGCCAGCAGCTTGGACCTTTGGGGGTCGCAGTATTTT. It codes for CASSLDLWGSQYF.

This clone was detected only a few times. The chain carries TRBV10-3 and TRBJ2-1; 9 bases agree with TRBD2. Per germline, CDR1 ENHRY and CDR2 SYGVKD. Trimming removed 3 bases from V and 4 bases from J; junction bases left unmatched: 10. The CDR3 loop spans 17 amino acids. In nucleotides, the CDR3 is TGTGCCATCAGTGAAGGCGAGCGGGGGGTACGTTACAATGAGCAGTTCTTC. This codes for CAISEGERGVRYNEQFF.

The chain uses TRBV19 and TRBJ2-1; D unresolved. V lost 7 bases, J lost 3 bases, and 4 bases lay in between. CDR1 is LNHDA, CDR2 SQIVND, per germline (reference sequence). The CDR3 is 11 residues long. The CDR3 loop reads CASKNYNEQFF. For the CDR3, the DNA is TGTGCCAGTAAGAACTACAATGAGCAGTTCTTC.

This rearrangement joins TRBV5-3 to TRBJ2-6; D remains ambiguous. TRBV5-3 belongs to the ORF category, with a function that is uncertain. The CDR3 spans 15 residues. Trimming shortened V by 4 bases and J by 4 bases, and 12 bases separated the two germline ends. In nucleotides, the CDR3 is TGTGCCAGAAGCCCGGACGTTGGAGGGGCCAACGTCCTGACTTTC. This encodes CARSPDVGGANVLTF.

This rearrangement joins TRBV28 to TRBJ1-2; 7 bases match TRBD1. Germline CDR1 is MDHEN and CDR2 is SYDVKM. This CDR3 has 14 amino acids. V shed 5 bases and J 1 base; nucleotides not matched to a gene: 4. The CDR3 DNA reads TGTGCCAGCAGTAGACGGGACAGTAACTATGGCTACACCTTC. Translated: CASSRRDSNYGYTF.

The genes are TRBV9 and TRBJ2-1; TRBD1 matches 7 bases. Germline V CDR1 and CDR2: SGDLS, YYNGEE. CDR3 length equals 15 residues. The junction had 7 bases not matched to a gene; V was cut back by 0 bases and J by 7 bases. CDR3 nucleotides: TGTGCCAGCAGCGTAGGGACAGGTATTAAGAATGAGCAGTTCTTC. Its translation is CASSVGTGIKNEQFF.

The V call is TRBV7-3, the J call TRBJ2-3; D possibly corresponds to TRBD1 (5 bases). CDR1 and CDR2 from the germline V gene are SGHTA and FQGTGA. V lost 5 bases to trimming and J lost 2 bases, with 17 bases between them. CDR3 length: 16 amino acids. Written as DNA, the CDR3 is TGTGCCAGCAGCGAGTACAGGTCAAGGGACACAGATACGCAGTATTTT. Amino acids: CASSEYRSRDTDTQYF.